The rows below give T cell receptor beta chains drawn from one sample of a study of a mutant IDH1 vaccine in newly diagnosed glioma. Some clones are missing from TCRdb's copy, which holds only in-frame ones; the method was immunoSEQ multiplex PCR. Of tens of thousands of clones in the sample, more than 90% were seen once. The sequencing used PBMCs, collected from a glioma patient treated with radiotherapy, temozolomide or both. The receptors were sampled from a man aged 50 to 59 with glioma. CDR3s include the opening cysteine and the closing phenylalanine or tryptophan. A D gene is named only where the DNA matches it firmly. Clone size is given for some rows only: seen once, a few or many times, or a class if the clone is expanded.

TRBD2 | . | TRBJ2-2 | TRBV10-3 | CAITSTSGSQLFF | TGTGCCATCACTTCGACTAGCGGGAGTCAGCTGTTTTTT
. | . | TRBJ1-2 | TRBV30 | CASREGGYTF | TGTGCCTCTAGGGAGGGTGGCTACACCTTC
TRBD1 | once | TRBJ2-5 | TRBV4-3 | CASSHRRQGETQYF | TGCGCCAGCAGCCACAGAAGACAGGGTGAGACCCAGTACTTC
. | . | TRBJ1-5 | TRBV18 | CASSRLGQGNQPQHF | TGTGCCAGCTCCAGACTAGGGCAGGGCAATCAGCCCCAGCATTTT
TRBD1 | . | TRBJ2-7 | TRBV27 | CASSSRQGAFMLQYF | TGTGCCAGCAGTTCTAGACAGGGCGCCTTTATGTTGCAGTACTTC
TRBD1 | . | TRBJ1-1 | TRBV5-1 | CASSLGGQVNTEAFF | TGCGCCAGCAGCTTGGGGGGACAGGTGAACACTGAAGCTTTCTTT
. | . | TRBJ2-1 | TRBV6-5 | CASSPDSTSYNEQFF | TGTGCCAGCAGCCCGGACAGTACCTCCTACAATGAGCAGTTCTTC
. | . | TRBJ2-3 | TRBV4-1 | CASSHRQPSGTDTQYF | TGCGCCAGCAGCCACCGACAGCCTAGCGGCACAGATACGCAGTATTTT
. | . | TRBJ2-4 | TRBV28 | CASSYRDLAKNIQYF | TGTGCCAGCAGTTACAGGGATTTAGCCAAAAACATTCAGTACTTC
. | few | TRBJ1-1 | TRBV30 | CAWSVPPLNTEAFF | TGTGCCTGGAGTGTACCGCCTTTGAACACTGAAGCTTTCTTT
. | once | TRBJ2-4 | TRBV6-1 | CASRPTALIQYF | TGTGCCAGCAGGCCCACCGCGTTGATTCAGTACTTC
. | . | TRBJ2-7 | TRBV30 | CASNARGIYEQYF | TGTGCCTCTAACGCTCGCGGGATCTACGAGCAGTACTTC
TRBD1 | . | TRBJ2-1 | TRBV5-1 | CASSSDRESRNEQFF | TGCGCCAGCAGCTCGGACAGGGAATCTCGCAATGAGCAGTTCTTC
. | . | TRBJ2-2 | TRBV4-1 | CASSLSLTRSGELFF | TGCGCCAGCAGCCTCTCGCTCACCAGGTCCGGGGAGCTGTTTTTT
. | . | TRBJ2-6 | TRBV5-4 | CASSSEGSPFSGANVLTF | TGTGCCAGCAGCTCCGAGGGGAGTCCTTTCTCTGGGGCCAACGTCCTGACTTTC
. | . | TRBJ2-3 | TRBV11-1 | CASSLLSGPQDTHYF | .
TRBD2 | . | TRBJ2-1 | TRBV5-1 | CASNLGLAGGPGNEQFF | TGCGCCAGCAATTTAGGACTAGCGGGAGGGCCCGGCAATGAGCAGTTCTTC
TRBD1 | . | TRBJ1-4 | TRBV19 | CASARDRNPTNEKLFF | TGTGCCAGTGCGAGGGACAGAAACCCAACTAATGAAAAACTGTTTTTT
. | . | TRBJ1-3 | TRBV2 | CASSPVLGASGNTIYF | TGTGCCAGCAGCCCCGTACTGGGGGCGTCTGGAAACACCATATATTTT
. | . | TRBJ2-1 | TRBV5-1 | CASSLSTGRGNEQFF | TGCGCCAGCAGCTTGTCAACAGGGCGAGGCAATGAGCAGTTCTTC
. | . | TRBJ2-6 | TRBV19 | CASSIVGANVLTF | TGTGCCAGTAGTATAGTGGGGGCCAACGTCCTGACTTTC
TRBD1 | . | TRBJ2-7 | TRBV30 | CAWTRDRPYEQYF | TGTGCCTGGACCCGGGACAGACCCTACGAGCAGTACTTC
. | . | TRBJ2-7 | TRBV18 | CASSPAYEQYF | TGTGCCAGCTCACCAGCCTACGAGCAGTACTTC
. | few | TRBJ2-1 | TRBV7-9 | CASSLGGQFSTRGYNEQFF | TGTGCCAGCAGCTTAGGGGGGCAATTTTCGACTAGGGGTTACAATGAGCAGTTCTTC
. | . | TRBJ1-1 | TRBV7-9 | CASSLGGNAFF | TGTGCCAGCAGCTTAGGGGGCAATGCTTTCTTT
. | . | TRBJ1-3 | TRBV6-1 | CASSELRVAGSGNTIYF | TGTGCCAGCAGTGAATTGCGCGTGGCGGGATCTGGAAACACCATATATTTT
. | . | TRBJ2-7 | TRBV5-1 | CASSLGGDTYEQYF | TGCGCCAGCAGCTTGGGGGGGGACACCTACGAGCAGTACTTC
. | . | TRBJ2-7 | TRBV4-1 | CASSPSPGFHEQYF | TGCGCCAGCAGCCCTAGCCCAGGGTTCCACGAGCAGTACTTC
TRBD2 | . | TRBJ2-1 | TRBV7-8 | CASIQRLAGVTINEQFF | TGTGCCAGCATCCAAAGACTAGCGGGAGTTACCATCAATGAGCAGTTCTTC
. | . | TRBJ2-6 | TRBV27 | CASSSMGASGANVLTF | TGTGCCAGCAGTTCCATGGGGGCCTCTGGGGCCAACGTCCTGACTTTC
TRBD1 | . | TRBJ2-2 | TRBV7-2 | CASSLGGQAGELFF | TGTGCCAGCAGCTTAGGCGGACAGGCCGGGGAGCTGTTTTTT
. | . | TRBJ2-7 | TRBV13 | CASSLGPPGADEPAYEQYF | TGTGCCAGCAGCTTAGGACCCCCAGGGGCGGACGAGCCGGCCTACGAGCAGTACTTC
TRBD1 | . | TRBJ2-7 | TRBV6-5 | CASSYEYRGEQYF | TGTGCCAGCAGTTACGAGTACAGGGGCGAGCAGTACTTC
. | . | TRBJ1-2 | TRBV27 | CASSLFAGTDGYTF | TGTGCCAGCAGTCTCTTCGCGGGGACTGATGGCTACACCTTC
. | once | TRBJ2-3 | TRBV28 | CASSKSYTDTQYF | TGTGCCAGCAGTAAGTCGTACACAGATACGCAGTATTTT
TRBD1 | . | TRBJ2-7 | TRBV6-8 | CASSPGQGNHEQYF | TGTGCCAGCAGCCCGGGACAGGGTAATCACGAGCAGTACTTC
. | . | TRBJ2-3 | TRBV2 | CASSGGLTDTQYF | TGTGCCAGCAGTGGGGGCCTAACAGATACGCAGTATTTT